Below, 4 T cell receptor beta chains from the same sample are listed, as sequenced in a study of memory CD4+ T cells and cytomegalovirus serostatus. Only in-frame clones appear in the TCRdb table, and some are missing; sequencing was by immunoSEQ multiplex PCR. The repertoire holds about 60,000 clones, approximately 71% seen once, with 0.75% to 0.9% in the top ten. The sort gate was single viable CD3+CD4+CD8-CD45RO+ cells for memory CD4+ T cells. Sequences were obtained from memory CD4+ T cells from blood. These receptors originate from an adult in good health and CMV-seronegative.

This clone was seen once. J is TRBJ1-2 and V is TRBV28; D may be TRBD1 (6 bases). CDR1 and CDR2 (germline): MDHEN, SYDVKM. V was clipped by 7 bases and J by 8 bases, with 20 bases between them. The CDR3 is made up of 14 amino acids. CDR3 DNA: TGTGCCAGCACCACCCGGCGGGGGGCTAGAGGCTACACCTTC. Protein product: CASTTRRGARGYTF.

The rearrangement uses TRBV2 and TRBJ2-7; perhaps TRBD1 as D (6 bases). V dropped 7 bases and J dropped 5 bases, with 18 bases sitting between them. CDR3 size: 14 residues. Germline CDR1 is SNHLY and CDR2 is FYNNEI. CDR3 region: CASIKQAGVNEQYF. DNA for the CDR3: TGTGCCAGCATAAAACAGGCAGGGGTAAACGAGCAGTACTTC.

V is TRBV5-8 and J is TRBJ1-5; weak D call: TRBD1 (5 bases). There are 14 residues in the CDR3. The V gene's germline CDR1 is SGHTS and CDR2 YDEGEE. V dropped 0 bases and J dropped 5 bases, with 9 bases sitting between them. Written as DNA, the CDR3 is TGTGCCAGCAGCTTGGCGGGGGGGTATCAGCCCCAGCATTTT. It encodes CASSLAGGYQPQHF.

V usage is TRBV21-1 and J usage is TRBJ1-1; TRBD1 is taken as the D call from the table, unchecked against the DNA. TRBV21-1 is a documented pseudogene. This CDR3 region has 14 residues. The CDR3 here is CASSKGQGNTEAFF. CDR3 nucleotide sequence: TGTGCCAGCAGCAAAGGACAGGGAAACACTGAAGCTTTCTTT.